The text below deals with one T cell receptor beta chain. The target of this receptor is not known. Base qualities are not recorded, but no much larger clone differs from it by a single base. This entry is derived from a study of blood T cell repertoires in COVID-19 (dated by TCRdb to the early 2020s). For the study in its entirety: The collaborator samples originated in the United States, Italy and Spain and spanned the acute and convalescent phases of COVID-19. The material from the prospective study consisted of cDNA or gDNA derived from T cells, B-cell-depleted T cells, or PBMCs. Subjects who had been exposed to COVID-19, were actively infected with it, or had recovered from it provided the deeply sampled blood TCRbeta repertoires that made up the dataset. The repertoires were made available in a free public database intended to serve as a resource for research on the immune response to SARS-CoV-2. Samples were obtained from the ongoing ImmuneRACE study (first 160 participants) and from 950 to 1,500 subjects provided by 6 global collaborators. The sample metadata nearly always contained a de-identified subject ID, COVID-19 status, age in years and sex. Where available, HLA class I and class II types were obtained from metadata supplied by the sample provider rather than from assay-based typing. What the work shows at the level of the full study, not this receptor alone: How much clinical and demographic metadata was included differed by source and by participant, and the metadata was provided uncurated.

Whole blood was collected in K2EDTA tubes by collaborating institutions according to the institutions' own protocols. For TCRbeta analysis, collaborators shipped samples as frozen whole blood, isolated PBMCs, or DNA extracted from either of those sample types. Trimmed from V: 5 bases; trimmed from J: 6 bases; junction bases lacking a gene match: 15. The CDR3 runs 18 residues from the cysteine to the phenylalanine. Of the read, only the CDR3 DNA is kept; its 54 bases are in frame from base 1. Taken from the germline V gene, the CDR1 and CDR2 loops are MDHEN and SYDVKM. The immunoSEQ Assay, a bias-controlled multiplex PCR, was used to amplify TCRbeta CDR3 regions from genomic DNA. Per the authors' processing: The number of nucleated cells in each sample was estimated from the amplification of reference gene primers within the assay. To quantify the absolute abundance of each unique TCRbeta CDR3 rearrangement, sequence reads were collapsed and filtered. For each sample, productive Simpson clonality was calculated by taking the square root of Simpson's diversity index across productive rearrangements. TCRdb holds this immuneACCESS table with in-frame rearrangements only. Some clones are missing; in checked studies, unresolved V genes explain under half, and the rest has no known cause. The DNA was the basis for D and trimming; V, J and clone size are from that table. The sample yields roughly 260,000 clones; under 90% were counted once. The leading ten clones occupy less than 4% of the sample.

The sequence came from a woman in her late teens or twenties with acute or convalescent COVID-19. This sequence uses TRBV28 and TRBJ2-7; 14 junctional bases match TRBD2. Sequenced sample: peripheral blood. The CDR3 has the sequence CASSTTSGRALFSAEQYF. At the DNA level, the sequence is TGTGCCAGCAGTACGACTAGCGGGAGGGCACTATTTTCTGCCGAGCAGTACTTC.